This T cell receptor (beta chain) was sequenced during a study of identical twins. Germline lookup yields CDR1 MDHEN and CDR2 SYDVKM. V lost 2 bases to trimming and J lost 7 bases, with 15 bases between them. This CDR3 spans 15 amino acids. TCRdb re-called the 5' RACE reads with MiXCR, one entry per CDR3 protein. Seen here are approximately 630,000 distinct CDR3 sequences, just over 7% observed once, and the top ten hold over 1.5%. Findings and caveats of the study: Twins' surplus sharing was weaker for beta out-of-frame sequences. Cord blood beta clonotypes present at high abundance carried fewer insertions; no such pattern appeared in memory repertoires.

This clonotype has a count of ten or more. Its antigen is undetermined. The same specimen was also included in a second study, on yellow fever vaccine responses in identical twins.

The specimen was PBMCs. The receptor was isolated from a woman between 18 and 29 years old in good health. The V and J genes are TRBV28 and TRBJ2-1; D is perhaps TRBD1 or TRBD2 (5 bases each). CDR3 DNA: TGTGCCAGCAGTTTACTTGAGGGGCGAATTAATGAGCAGTTCTTC. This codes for CASSLLEGRINEQFF.